The 7 T cell receptor beta chains in this list originate from one sample, sequenced in a study of control samples from healthy donors and cancer patients. The table came from immunoSEQ multiplex PCR; TCRdb's copy has only in-frame clones and leaves some out. This repertoire shows around 140,000 clones, about 90% found once; its top ten account for under 9%. Sequencing was performed on blood. These receptor sequences come from a man aged 18 to 35 in good health.

The chain links TRBV5-1 to TRBJ1-2, with a possible D match to TRBD1 (6 bases). From germline, CDR1 is SGHRS and CDR2 YFSETQ. V was clipped by 4 bases and J by 2 bases, with 12 bases between them. The CDR3 covers 14 residues. The CDR3 loop is CASSPDRTNYGYTF. The CDR3 DNA sequence: TGCGCCAGCAGCCCGGACAGAACGAACTATGGCTACACCTTC.

V usage is TRBV28 and J usage is TRBJ2-7; D not certain. V was pared by 1 base and J by 3 bases, with 4 bases between. This CDR3 has 12 residues. Germline values: CDR1 MDHEN, CDR2 SYDVKM. CDR3 DNA sequence: TGTGCCAGCAGTTTATTCCGCTACGAGCAGTACTTC. Protein product: CASSLFRYEQYF.

This clone was detected only once. The rearrangement uses TRBV5-4 and TRBJ2-7, with TRBD2 identical over 7 bases. Germline V gene sequence: CDR1 SGHNT, CDR2 YYREEE (reference sequence). The trim removed 4 bases at V and 6 bases at J, leaving 7 bases unmatched. The CDR3 contains 13 residues. The CDR3 region has the DNA TGTGCCAGCAGCGGGGGGGATCTGGCCGAGCAGTACTTC. This codes for CASSGGDLAEQYF.

CDR3 sequence (DNA): TGTGCCAGCGGGGAGGAAAAACTGTTTTTT. Protein product: CASGEEKLFF. The gene calls are TRBV28 and TRBJ1-4; D not certain. The CDR3 runs 10 residues. V lost 8 bases to trimming and J lost 8 bases, with 6 bases between them. The germline V gene encodes CDR1 MDHEN and CDR2 SYDVKM.

CDR3: CASSQQERGSSYEQYF. CDR3 coding DNA: TGCGCCAGCAGCCAACAGGAGAGGGGTAGCTCCTACGAGCAGTACTTC. The chain joins TRBV4-3 to TRBJ2-7; D possibly uses TRBD1 or TRBD2 (5 bases each). The CDR3 is made up of 16 amino acids. Trimming removed 2 bases from V and 0 bases from J, with 14 bases in between. CDR1 is LGHNA, CDR2 YSLEER, per germline.

This chain joins TRBV6-5 and TRBJ1-5; weak D call: TRBD1 (6 bases). V was clipped by 6 bases and J by 5 bases, with 11 bases between them. The V gene's germline CDR1 is MNHEY and CDR2 SVGAGI. CDR3 length equals 13 residues. CDR3 in DNA: TGTGCCAGCAGAACAGGGAGAGATCAGCCCCAGCATTTT. Translation gives CASRTGRDQPQHF.

CDR3 bases: TGTGCCAGTAGTCATGGGGGCGGTCAGCCCCAGCATTTT. This translates into CASSHGGGQPQHF. The chain carries TRBV19 and TRBJ1-5; D is perhaps TRBD1 (6 bases). This CDR3 has 13 amino acids. V lost 5 bases and J lost 6, with 11 bases in between. Germline CDR1 and CDR2: LNHDA and SQIVND (reference sequence).